This paragraph covers one T cell receptor (beta chain) sequence. In this sample, this clonotype turned up a few times. Its antigen target is currently unknown. No per-base quality is available; no much larger clone lies one base away. The CDR3 goes from the cysteine to the phenylalanine over 14 residues. The only DNA kept is the CDR3, 42 bases in frame from the first base. The germline V gene encodes CDR1 MNHNS and CDR2 SASEGT. From V the trimming removes 3 bases and from J it removes 2 bases, while the gene matches leave 1 base of the junction unaccounted for. This entry comes from a study of patients and donors after allogeneic stem cell transplantation (dated by TCRdb to the early 2020s). To prepare the library, RT-PCR was applied. The reads were generated on a NextSeq 550. In TCRdb, the public reads were trimmed at Q25 with fastp and aligned with MiXCR, with productive beta chains retained. CDR3 protein duplicates are merged, each entry listing the most common genes and DNA. The sample includes 200,000 to 250,000 distinct CDR3 sequences, with more than 35% observed a single time. The ten largest clonotypes hold 11% of the sample.

The chain links TRBV6-1 with TRBJ1-5; TRBD1 matches 7 bases in the middle. Sequencing was carried out using blood, either unsorted or a sorted T cell fraction (not recorded which). The TCR comes from a human donor who was either an allogeneic HSCT recipient or a stem cell or donor lymphocyte infusion donor (not recorded which). It is not recorded whose cells these are; they may come from a transplant donor. For the CDR3, the sequence is CASSEQGGNQPQHF. The DNA is TGTGCCAGCAGTGAGCAGGGGGGCAATCAGCCCCAGCATTTT.